The 3 T cell receptor beta chains presented below share a single source sample, sequenced in a study of blood T cell repertoires in COVID-19. Produced via immunoSEQ multiplex PCR; TCRdb's table is partial and in-frame only. The sample consists of some 180,000 clones, over 80% of them appearing once. Sequenced input: peripheral blood. These receptors were collected from a woman of 80 years or more with COVID-19, enrolled during active disease.

The chain carries TRBV5-1 and TRBJ1-2; D is unresolved. The CDR3 loop spans 16 amino acids. Trimming shortened V by 1 base and J by 0 bases, and 13 bases separated the two germline ends. Germline V gives CDR1 SGHRS, CDR2 YFSETQ. CDR3 region: CASSLSGIPANYGYTF. In DNA, the CDR3 is TGCGCCAGCAGCTTGAGCGGGATCCCAGCTAACTATGGCTACACCTTC.

The chain combines TRBV28 with TRBJ2-5; perhaps TRBD2 as D (5 bases). Trimming removed 2 bases from V and 5 bases from J, with 9 bases in between. CDR1 is MDHEN and CDR2 is SYDVKM in the germline V gene. The CDR3 loop spans 13 amino acids. The CDR3: CASSLGSPETQYF. CDR3 coding DNA: TGTGCCAGCAGTTTAGGGAGCCCCGAGACCCAGTACTTC.

This CDR3 is CASSLPGLQGLQYF. The CDR3 region has the DNA TGTGCCAGCAGTTTACCGGGACTCCAAGGTTTACAGTACTTC. This rearrangement joins TRBV27 to TRBJ2-7, with D possibly TRBD2 on 6 matching bases. Germline-derived CDR1 and CDR2 are MNHEY and SMNVEV (reference sequence). This CDR3 region has 14 residues. The V end was cut by 2 bases, the J end by 10 bases, with 18 bases between.